This record concerns one TCR beta chain sequence. Using positive magnetic bead selection on an AutoMACS, CD4+ and CD8+ cells were isolated, after which their purity was checked by flow cytometry. The data were taken from a study of somatic mutations in cytotoxic T cells in rheumatoid arthritis. This CDR3 has 15 amino acids. Germline V gene lookup returns CDR1 MNHNY and CDR2 SVGAGI (reference sequence). The germline V and J ends were trimmed by 0 bases and 9 bases, with 15 bases remaining between them. The data were produced by immunoSEQ multiplex PCR, yet TCRdb's version contains in-frame clones alone and is incomplete. The data contain about 4,800 clones, approximately 86% of them singletons.

The rearrangement links TRBV6-6 to TRBJ2-1, with a possible D match to TRBD2 (5 bases). Sequenced: CD8+ T cells sorted from blood. The origin of this receptor is a woman aged 45-65 years with rheumatoid arthritis. The CDR3 is CASSYSRGSDGEQFF. DNA for the CDR3: TGTGCCAGCAGTTACTCTCGGGGTAGCGACGGTGAGCAGTTCTTC.